This T cell receptor beta chain stems from a study of cytomegalovirus exposure and HLA in healthy donors. Study-wide results and limits: A previous analysis found most TCR beta V segments productive roughly 87% or roughly 30% of the time.

The CDR3 runs 14 residues. V was shortened by 7 bases and J by 2 bases, with 11 bases between the two germline ends. The germline V gene has CDR1 MNHEY and CDR2 SVGAGI. The PCR employed 60 Vbeta primers together with 13 Jbeta primers. The repertoire was sequenced with immunoSEQ multiplex PCR; TCRdb's copy has only in-frame clones and lacks some. The repertoire has about 140,000 clones, around 80% of them found once; the top ten carry about 5%. With regard to this clone: What it recognizes is unknown.

The TCR comes from a male donor in good health and CMV-seronegative. The chain couples TRBV6-5 to TRBJ2-2, with TRBD2 as a possible D gene (5 bases). Material for sequencing was PBMCs. The CDR3 nucleotides are TGTGCCAGCATGATCGGGATTAACACCGGGGAGCTGTTTTTT. Protein: CASMIGINTGELFF.